Listed below are T cell receptor beta chains from one sample, sequenced in a study of blood T cell repertoires in COVID-19. The table came from immunoSEQ multiplex PCR; TCRdb's copy has only in-frame clones and leaves some out. The table has some 80,000 clones, 84% seen once. Source material: peripheral blood. All receptors derive from a woman aged 50 to 60 with acute or convalescent COVID-19. CDR3s include the opening cysteine and the closing phenylalanine or tryptophan. Fields, in order: V gene, J gene, clone size, D gene, CDR3 protein, CDR3 DNA. A D gene is named only where the DNA matches it firmly. The size of a clone is reported for some rows only, either as once, few or many, or as a class for expanded clones.

V: TRBV27; J: TRBJ2-1; size: -; D: TRBD1; CDR3: CASSPDRVTNSYNEQFF; DNA: TGTGCCAGCAGTCCAGACAGGGTAACGAATTCCTACAATGAGCAGTTCTTC
V: TRBV24-1; J: TRBJ2-1; size: once; D: TRBD2; CDR3: CATSDPLTSGKYNEQFF; DNA: TGTGCCACCAGTGACCCCTTGACTAGCGGGAAGTACAATGAGCAGTTCTTC
V: TRBV7-3; J: TRBJ2-5; size: -; D: -; CDR3: CASSRGWGETQYF; DNA: TGTGCCAGCAGCCGAGGGTGGGGAGAGACCCAGTACTTC
V: TRBV6-2/TRBV6-3; J: TRBJ2-2; size: -; D: -; CDR3: CASSYQLEYTGELFF; DNA: TGTGCCAGCAGTTACCAGCTAGAATACACCGGGGAGCTGTTTTTT
V: TRBV15; J: TRBJ2-7; size: -; D: -; CDR3: CATSRGRREKAYEQYF; DNA: TGTGCCACCAGCAGGGGTAGGAGGGAGAAAGCCTACGAGCAGTACTTC
V: TRBV29-1; J: TRBJ2-3; size: -; D: -; CDR3: CSVDARGGQGNTQYF; DNA: TGCAGCGTTGATGCTCGCGGGGGCCAAGGCAATACGCAGTATTTT
V: TRBV24-1; J: TRBJ2-1; size: -; D: -; CDR3: CATSDRSSSYNEQFF; DNA: TGTGCCACCAGTGATAGAAGTAGCTCCTACAATGAGCAGTTCTTC
V: TRBV19; J: TRBJ2-1; size: -; D: -; CDR3: CASSMIWRGVGNEQFF; DNA: TGTGCCAGTAGTATGATTTGGCGGGGAGTGGGTAATGAGCAGTTCTTC
V: TRBV7-2; J: TRBJ1-2; size: -; D: -; CDR3: CASSAPGGKYGYTF; DNA: TGTGCCAGCAGCGCCCCGGGCGGGAAGTATGGCTACACCTTC
V: TRBV25-1; J: TRBJ1-2; size: -; D: -; CDR3: CASSVQGNYGYTF; DNA: TGTGCCAGCAGTGTGCAGGGGAACTATGGCTACACCTTC
V: TRBV5-6; J: TRBJ1-5; size: -; D: TRBD1; CDR3: CASSLAGTGGFQPQHF; DNA: TGTGCCAGCAGCTTGGCCGGGACAGGGGGCTTTCAGCCCCAGCATTTT
V: TRBV7-2; J: TRBJ2-1; size: -; D: TRBD1; CDR3: CASSQDGTGRQNEQFF; DNA: TGTGCCAGCAGCCAGGACGGGACAGGGAGGCAGAATGAGCAGTTCTTC
V: TRBV4-1; J: TRBJ2-1; size: few; D: TRBD2; CDR3: CASSQYGLAGYNEQFF; DNA: TGCGCCAGCAGCCAATACGGACTAGCGGGGTACAATGAGCAGTTCTTC
V: TRBV4-2; J: TRBJ2-1; size: -; D: TRBD2; CDR3: CASSLALAGGGGDEQFF; DNA: TGTGCCAGCAGCCTTGCCTTAGCGGGAGGGGGGGGCGATGAGCAGTTCTTC
V: TRBV7-2; J: TRBJ2-3; size: once; D: -; CDR3: CASSSKTSIYDTQYF; DNA: TGTGCCAGCAGCTCGAAGACTAGTATATATGATACGCAGTATTTT
V: TRBV25-1; J: TRBJ2-3; size: -; D: TRBD2; CDR3: CASSRAGGAPDTQYF; DNA: TGTGCCAGCAGCCGCGCCGGGGGGGCGCCAGATACGCAGTATTTT
V: TRBV27; J: TRBJ2-7; size: -; D: TRBD1; CDR3: CASSDRVAEQYF; DNA: TGTGCCAGCAGTGACAGGGTAGCCGAGCAGTACTTC
V: TRBV30; J: TRBJ2-1; size: few; D: TRBD1; CDR3: CAWSVRGQEQFF; DNA: TGTGCCTGGAGTGTAAGGGGACAGGAGCAGTTCTTC
V: TRBV29-1; J: TRBJ2-1; size: -; D: -; CDR3: CSVLRGSYNEQFF; DNA: TGCAGCGTTTTAAGGGGGTCCTACAATGAGCAGTTCTTC
V: TRBV28; J: TRBJ2-7; size: -; D: -; CDR3: CASRPSRGAEQYF; DNA: TGTGCCAGCAGGCCAAGCAGGGGTGCCGAGCAGTACTTC
V: TRBV11-2; J: TRBJ1-1; size: -; D: -; CDR3: CASSPYRENTEAFF; DNA: TGTGCCAGCAGCCCCTACAGGGAGAACACTGAAGCTTTCTTT
V: TRBV28; J: TRBJ1-2; size: -; D: TRBD1; CDR3: CVSSPRQGFGYGYTF; DNA: TGTGTCAGCAGTCCTAGACAGGGTTTTGGCTATGGCTACACCTTC
V: TRBV6-1; J: TRBJ2-3; size: -; D: TRBD2; CDR3: CASSVVGTSGTDTQYF; DNA: TGTGCCAGCAGTGTAGTGGGTACTAGCGGCACAGATACGCAGTATTTT
V: TRBV5-1; J: TRBJ1-2; size: -; D: -; CDR3: CASSLAVGSYTF; DNA: TGCGCCAGCAGCTTGGCCGTGGGGAGTTACACCTTC
V: TRBV5-4; J: TRBJ1-1; size: -; D: -; CDR3: CASHRGGVMNTEAFF; DNA: TGTGCCAGCCACCGGGGGGGCGTCATGAACACTGAAGCTTTCTTT
V: TRBV9; J: TRBJ2-3; size: -; D: TRBD2; CDR3: CASSVISGGTDTQYF; DNA: TGTGCCAGCAGCGTAATCAGCGGGGGAACAGATACGCAGTATTTT
V: TRBV27; J: TRBJ2-1; size: once; D: -; CDR3: CASSFFGGFNEQFF; DNA: TGTGCCAGCAGTTTCTTTGGGGGGTTCAATGAGCAGTTCTTC
V: TRBV9; J: TRBJ1-5; size: -; D: -; CDR3: CASSVLRTRLDQHF; DNA: TGTGCCAGCAGCGTTCTCAGGACCAGACTAGACCAGCATTTT
V: TRBV7-9; J: TRBJ1-5; size: -; D: -; CDR3: CASSLGQAYNQPQHF; DNA: TGTGCCAGCAGCTTAGGGCAGGCCTACAATCAGCCCCAGCATTTT
V: TRBV5-1; J: TRBJ2-3; size: -; D: -; CDR3: CASRVELTDTQYF; DNA: TGCGCCAGCAGAGTAGAGCTCACAGATACGCAGTATTTT
V: TRBV4-3; J: TRBJ2-7; size: once; D: -; CDR3: CASSQDYEGLSSYEQYF; DNA: TGCGCCAGCAGCCAAGATTATGAGGGCCTGAGCTCCTACGAGCAGTACTTC
V: TRBV19; J: TRBJ1-1; size: -; D: -; CDR3: CASMTGQSTEAFF; DNA: TGTGCCAGTATGACTGGACAGTCCACTGAAGCTTTCTTT